This TCR beta chain comes out of a study of vaccination and CD4 T cells after COVID-19. The overall study: Cells received overlapping spike peptides from SARS-CoV-2, HCoV-NL63, HCoV-OC43 and HCoV-229E as stimulation.

The CDR3 has 17 amino acids. Between the trimmed V and J ends, which lost 3 bases and 1 base, there was a span of 16 bases. Germline V CDR1 and CDR2: KGHSH, LQKENI. Study conclusions and caveats: A nonsignificant rise from roughly 22 to 38 was seen in the median number of SARS-CoV-2-reactive clonotypes.

Concerning this clonotype itself: Antigen specificity is unknown.

The Oncomine TCR Beta short-read assay generated sequence data from the DNA of cultured CD4+ T cells. TCRdb itself ran the PCR reads through MiXCR, one entry per CDR3 protein. The table lists 25,000 to 30,000 distinct CDR3 sequences, less than 60% of them singletons. The treatment: 10-day PBMC culture with coronavirus spike peptide pools or control peptides (ViraFEST assay). Each well received a few million PBMCs, cultured with 10 IU/ml IL-2 and approximately 10 ug/ml peptide pools. Investigators isolated CD4+ T cells by negative selection after roughly 9 days of culture. The chain uses TRBV18 and TRBJ1-5, with D uncertain. The source was CD4+ T cells from blood, cultured in vitro, collected before SARS-CoV-2 vaccination. This TCR derives from a human donor who received a COVID-19 vaccine. This CDR3 reads CASSPYTAGVSNQPQHF. The CDR3 bases are TGTGCCAGCTCACCTTACACGGCCGGGGTGAGCAATCAGCCCCAGCATTTT.